This T cell receptor beta chain stems from a study of cytomegalovirus exposure and HLA in healthy donors. On this clone: The antigen remains unidentified.

Whole-study findings and limits: Common viral pathogens seemed to be connected with several of the most significant clusters, according to a later analysis. Across all donors, roughly uniform sequencing depth was an assumption of the presence/absence analyses.

In germline, CDR1 is SGHDT, CDR2 YYEEEE. The CDR3 is 15 residues long. Trimming removed 5 bases from V and 2 bases from J; junction bases left unmatched: 6. 13 Jbeta primers and 60 Vbeta primers were used for the PCR. Assay used: immunoSEQ multiplex PCR; TCRdb lists only in-frame clones, some missing. The table includes some 100,000 clones, 78% detected once. This TCR was recovered from a woman aged 40 to 49 in good health and CMV-seropositive. The specimen was PBMCs. V gene TRBV5-6 combines with J gene TRBJ2-7; 11 nucleotides align to TRBD2. The CDR3 loop is CASRPSGRTTYEQYF. CDR3 coding DNA: TGTGCCAGCAGACCTAGCGGGAGGACTACCTACGAGCAGTACTTC.